This T cell receptor (beta chain) was captured in a study of radiotherapy plus CTLA-4 blockade in lung cancer. Using immunoSEQ multiplex PCR, the repertoire was profiled, and TCRdb retains in-frame clones only, with some absent. This table holds about 36,000 clones, over 55% found once. Study-wide results and caveats: Following radiotherapy plus ipilimumab, tumor-derived TCR clones expanded in the blood. According to reports, early shifts in blood T cell clones, alongside interferon-beta, forecast response most accurately.

This clone was detected only a few times. The antigen is not known. Ipilimumab-mediated CTLA-4 blockade plus focal radiation was given to patients having chemo-refractory metastatic non-small-cell lung cancer. Germline V gene lookup returns CDR1 MNHNY and CDR2 SVGAGI (reference sequence). The CDR3 has 15 residues. J gave up 4 bases and V 4 bases, and 8 bases lay outside the gene matches. Sequences were derived from peripheral blood, sampled from a patient treated with radiotherapy plus ipilimumab. This clonotype originated in a human donor with non-small cell lung cancer who had stable disease on radiotherapy plus ipilimumab. The rearrangement joins TRBV6-6 to TRBJ2-3, with 7 bases lining up with TRBD2. CDR3 amino acids: CASSSPSGVADTQYF. The CDR3, as DNA: TGTGCCAGCAGTTCGCCAAGCGGGGTCGCAGATACGCAGTATTTT.